The rows below give T cell receptor beta chains drawn from one sample of a study of T cell responses to AZD1222 COVID-19 vaccine. The data were produced by immunoSEQ multiplex PCR, yet TCRdb's version contains in-frame clones alone and is incomplete. This sample has 200,000 to 250,000 clones, with approximately 94% found just once. Specimen: peripheral blood, collected 28 days after the second dose of the MenACWY control vaccine. Receptor source: an adult who received the MenACWY meningococcal vaccine as a control. Each CDR3 is given with its conserved first and last residue. The D gene is left open where the match is weak. For some rows the clone size is stated as once, few or many, or as a class when expanded; others skip it.

d_call: -; j_call: TRBJ1-4; cdr3_length: 16; clone_size: once; v_call: TRBV7-9; cdr3_nt: TGTGCCAGCAGCTTCCCTCAGGGTGCAACTAATGAAAAACTGTTTTTT; cdr3_aa: CASSFPQGATNEKLFF
d_call: TRBD1; j_call: TRBJ2-2; cdr3_length: 16; clone_size: -; v_call: TRBV5-4; cdr3_nt: TGTGCCAGCAGACGCTTGGACAGGGCGAACACCGGGGAGCTGTTTTTT; cdr3_aa: CASRRLDRANTGELFF
d_call: TRBD1; j_call: TRBJ1-2; cdr3_length: 16; clone_size: -; v_call: TRBV2; cdr3_nt: TGTGCCAGCAGTGTTTCGGCAGGGGGCGTAGATCATGGCTACACCTTC; cdr3_aa: CASSVSAGGVDHGYTF
d_call: TRBD2; j_call: TRBJ2-7; cdr3_length: 16; clone_size: -; v_call: TRBV6-6; cdr3_nt: TGTGCCAGCAGTTATTTTGCTAGCGGGGGGGCTTTCGAGCAGTACTTC; cdr3_aa: CASSYFASGGAFEQYF
d_call: TRBD1; j_call: TRBJ2-1; cdr3_length: 14; clone_size: -; v_call: TRBV6-5; cdr3_nt: TGTGCCAGCAGTTCCACGACAGGGTCGAATGAGCAGTTCTTC; cdr3_aa: CASSSTTGSNEQFF
d_call: TRBD2; j_call: TRBJ2-1; cdr3_length: 16; clone_size: -; v_call: TRBV5-4; cdr3_nt: TGTGCCAGCAGCTTGGCCGCTAGCGGCCTCTACAATGAGCAGTTCTTC; cdr3_aa: CASSLAASGLYNEQFF
d_call: -; j_call: TRBJ2-7; cdr3_length: 12; clone_size: once; v_call: TRBV2; cdr3_nt: TGTGCCAGCAGTGACCGAGGGTACGAGCAGTACTTC; cdr3_aa: CASSDRGYEQYF
d_call: -; j_call: TRBJ2-6; cdr3_length: 16; clone_size: -; v_call: TRBV7-8; cdr3_nt: TGTGCCAGCAGCTTAGGGACCCACCGGGGGGCCAACGTCCTGACTTTC; cdr3_aa: CASSLGTHRGANVLTF
d_call: -; j_call: TRBJ2-3; cdr3_length: 12; clone_size: -; v_call: TRBV7-2; cdr3_nt: TGTGCCAGCAGCCCCTTTACAGATACGCAGTATTTT; cdr3_aa: CASSPFTDTQYF
d_call: -; j_call: TRBJ1-2; cdr3_length: 12; clone_size: -; v_call: TRBV12-3/TRBV12-4; cdr3_nt: TGTGCCAGCAGTTTTGCGGGTTATGGCTACACCTTC; cdr3_aa: CASSFAGYGYTF
d_call: TRBD2; j_call: TRBJ2-7; cdr3_length: 16; clone_size: -; v_call: TRBV11-2; cdr3_nt: TGTGCCAGCAGCTTAGAACTAGCGGGAGGGTCCCACGAGCAGTACTTC; cdr3_aa: CASSLELAGGSHEQYF
d_call: -; j_call: TRBJ2-7; cdr3_length: 14; clone_size: -; v_call: TRBV29-1; cdr3_nt: TGCAGCGTTGGCTACTATGAGAAAGTCTACGAGCAGTACTTC; cdr3_aa: CSVGYYEKVYEQYF
d_call: -; j_call: TRBJ1-6; cdr3_length: 17; clone_size: -; v_call: TRBV7-2; cdr3_nt: TGTGCCAGCAGCCCACTAGCTTTGGGCTCCTATAATTCACCCCTCCACTTT; cdr3_aa: CASSPLALGSYNSPLHF
d_call: -; j_call: TRBJ1-2; cdr3_length: 12; clone_size: -; v_call: TRBV27; cdr3_nt: TGTGCCAGCAGTTTGGGCGGGCATGGCTACACCTTC; cdr3_aa: CASSLGGHGYTF
d_call: -; j_call: TRBJ1-6; cdr3_length: 14; clone_size: -; v_call: TRBV7-2; cdr3_nt: TGTGCCAGCAGGATGGACATATATAATTCACCCCTCCACTTT; cdr3_aa: CASRMDIYNSPLHF
d_call: -; j_call: TRBJ1-1; cdr3_length: 16; clone_size: -; v_call: TRBV11-2; cdr3_nt: TGTGCCAGCAGCTTAGCAGGGACGCGCTTTGTCACTGAAGCTTTCTTT; cdr3_aa: CASSLAGTRFVTEAFF
d_call: -; j_call: TRBJ1-5; cdr3_length: 12; clone_size: -; v_call: TRBV10-2; cdr3_nt: TGCGCCAGCAGTGATGCTAATCAGCCCCAGCATTTT; cdr3_aa: CASSDANQPQHF
d_call: TRBD2; j_call: TRBJ2-5; cdr3_length: 15; clone_size: -; v_call: TRBV7-2; cdr3_nt: TGTGCCAGCAGAGTAGCGGGGGGGGAGATGGAGACCCAGTACTTC; cdr3_aa: CASRVAGGEMETQYF
d_call: -; j_call: TRBJ2-7; cdr3_length: 12; clone_size: -; v_call: TRBV5-8; cdr3_nt: TGTGCCAGCAGCCCCCAGGGTCCCGAGCAGTACTTC; cdr3_aa: CASSPQGPEQYF
d_call: -; j_call: TRBJ1-3; cdr3_length: 14; clone_size: -; v_call: TRBV18; cdr3_nt: TGTGCCAGCTCACCAGAGGGAGCTGGAAACACCATATATTTT; cdr3_aa: CASSPEGAGNTIYF
d_call: -; j_call: TRBJ1-1; cdr3_length: 14; clone_size: few; v_call: TRBV2; cdr3_nt: TGTGCCAGCGGGGAGCATCAAGAGAACACTGAAGCTTTCTTT; cdr3_aa: CASGEHQENTEAFF
d_call: TRBD2; j_call: TRBJ2-5; cdr3_length: 15; clone_size: once; v_call: TRBV19; cdr3_nt: TGTGCCAGTACTACTAGCGGGAGGGCCGAAGAGACCCAGTACTTC; cdr3_aa: CASTTSGRAEETQYF
d_call: -; j_call: TRBJ2-7; cdr3_length: 15; clone_size: once; v_call: TRBV5-4; cdr3_nt: TGTGCCAGCACCTTCGGGGGACTCACTAACCACGAGCAGTACTTC; cdr3_aa: CASTFGGLTNHEQYF
d_call: TRBD2; j_call: TRBJ2-2; cdr3_length: 18; clone_size: -; v_call: TRBV27; cdr3_nt: TGTGCCAGCAGTTTAGGTCTTCGAGGCGGGGGTAAACCCGGGGAGCTGTTTTTT; cdr3_aa: CASSLGLRGGGKPGELFF
d_call: TRBD1; j_call: TRBJ1-3; cdr3_length: 15; clone_size: once; v_call: TRBV18; cdr3_nt: TGTGCCAGCTCAAGACAGGGCATCTCTGGAAACACCATATATTTT; cdr3_aa: CASSRQGISGNTIYF
d_call: TRBD1; j_call: TRBJ1-2; cdr3_length: 12; clone_size: -; v_call: TRBV30; cdr3_nt: TGTGCCTGGGGGACAGGGGGCGATGGCTACACCTTC; cdr3_aa: CAWGTGGDGYTF
d_call: -; j_call: TRBJ2-7; cdr3_length: 13; clone_size: -; v_call: TRBV5-4; cdr3_nt: TGTGCCAGCAGCTTGGTACCAGGGTTCGAGCAGTACTTC; cdr3_aa: CASSLVPGFEQYF
d_call: -; j_call: TRBJ2-7; cdr3_length: 16; clone_size: once; v_call: TRBV7-5; cdr3_nt: TGTGTCAGAAGCTTAGGACTAGCGGGGCCGCCGGGCGAGCAGTACTTC; cdr3_aa: CVRSLGLAGPPGEQYF
d_call: -; j_call: TRBJ1-4; cdr3_length: 14; clone_size: -; v_call: TRBV6-2/TRBV6-3; cdr3_nt: TGTGCCAGCAGCCCGGACCAGAGAGATGAAAAACTGTTTTTT; cdr3_aa: CASSPDQRDEKLFF
d_call: TRBD1; j_call: TRBJ1-1; cdr3_length: 15; clone_size: few; v_call: TRBV2; cdr3_nt: TGTGCCAGTACTGAGGCAGGGGGCGAAGGCACTGAAGCTTTCTTT; cdr3_aa: CASTEAGGEGTEAFF
d_call: -; j_call: TRBJ2-4; cdr3_length: 13; clone_size: -; v_call: TRBV19; cdr3_nt: TGTGCCACCTCCCCGGCGGGCAAAAACATTCAGTACTTC; cdr3_aa: CATSPAGKNIQYF
d_call: TRBD1; j_call: TRBJ1-2; cdr3_length: 14; clone_size: -; v_call: TRBV9; cdr3_nt: TGTGCCAGCAGCCCACTGGACAGGGACTATGGCTACACCTTC; cdr3_aa: CASSPLDRDYGYTF
d_call: -; j_call: TRBJ1-2; cdr3_length: 19; clone_size: -; v_call: TRBV7-8; cdr3_nt: TGTGCCAGCAGCTTAGAGGTGGCAGGACAGACGGGGAAAAATGCTGGCTACACCTTC; cdr3_aa: CASSLEVAGQTGKNAGYTF
d_call: TRBD1; j_call: TRBJ2-7; cdr3_length: 13; clone_size: once; v_call: TRBV29-1; cdr3_nt: TGCAGCGTTGAAGGACAGGGATTCTACGAGCAGTACTTC; cdr3_aa: CSVEGQGFYEQYF
d_call: -; j_call: TRBJ2-1; cdr3_length: 15; clone_size: few; v_call: TRBV5-1; cdr3_nt: TGCGCCAGCAGCTTGGCAGGGGCGGGGGACTTTGAGCAGTTCTTC; cdr3_aa: CASSLAGAGDFEQFF
d_call: TRBD1; j_call: TRBJ1-4; cdr3_length: 14; clone_size: -; v_call: TRBV11-2; cdr3_nt: TGTGCCAGCAGTCAAGGACAGGGTGGAGAAAAACTATTTTTT; cdr3_aa: CASSQGQGGEKLFF
d_call: TRBD1; j_call: TRBJ1-5; cdr3_length: 15; clone_size: -; v_call: TRBV28; cdr3_nt: TGTGCCAGCAGCGGGGACAGGAGTTACAATCAGCCCCAGCATTTT; cdr3_aa: CASSGDRSYNQPQHF
d_call: TRBD1; j_call: TRBJ1-6; cdr3_length: 14; clone_size: -; v_call: TRBV27; cdr3_nt: TGTGCCAGCAGTTGGACAGGGAATTATTCACCCCTCCACTTT; cdr3_aa: CASSWTGNYSPLHF
d_call: TRBD2; j_call: TRBJ2-1; cdr3_length: 17; clone_size: -; v_call: TRBV6-2/TRBV6-3; cdr3_nt: TGTGCCAGCAGTTACTCTAGCGGGGGGGCCTCCTACAATGAGCAGTTCTTC; cdr3_aa: CASSYSSGGASYNEQFF
d_call: -; j_call: TRBJ1-5; cdr3_length: 15; clone_size: -; v_call: TRBV5-6; cdr3_nt: TGTGCCAGCAGCGTGGGGGTGTCAGGGTATCAGCCCCAGCATTTT; cdr3_aa: CASSVGVSGYQPQHF
d_call: TRBD1; j_call: TRBJ2-7; cdr3_length: 16; clone_size: -; v_call: TRBV6-1; cdr3_nt: TGTGCCAGCAGTGAAGCGGGGACAGGGGGATCCTACGAGCAGTACTTC; cdr3_aa: CASSEAGTGGSYEQYF
d_call: -; j_call: TRBJ1-4; cdr3_length: 15; clone_size: -; v_call: TRBV5-1; cdr3_nt: TGCGCCAGCAGCCCAAGGGACGGATTTGGGGAAAAACTGTTTTTT; cdr3_aa: CASSPRDGFGEKLFF
d_call: -; j_call: TRBJ1-1; cdr3_length: 13; clone_size: -; v_call: TRBV30; cdr3_nt: TGTGCCTGGAGGTTTGTAGTGAACACTGAAGCTTTCTTT; cdr3_aa: CAWRFVVNTEAFF
d_call: TRBD1; j_call: TRBJ1-2; cdr3_length: 10; clone_size: -; v_call: TRBV29-1; cdr3_nt: TGCAGCGCTGAGTACGGGACAGTTGCCTTC; cdr3_aa: CSAEYGTVAF
d_call: -; j_call: TRBJ2-3; cdr3_length: 14; clone_size: -; v_call: TRBV24-1; cdr3_nt: TGTGCCACCAGTCGATCAGAACTCACAGATACGCAGTATTTT; cdr3_aa: CATSRSELTDTQYF
d_call: -; j_call: TRBJ1-3; cdr3_length: 15; clone_size: -; v_call: TRBV5-5; cdr3_nt: TGTGCCAGCAGCTTCCCCGTGGGGTCTGGAAACACCATATATTTT; cdr3_aa: CASSFPVGSGNTIYF
d_call: -; j_call: TRBJ1-1; cdr3_length: 11; clone_size: -; v_call: TRBV6-2/TRBV6-3; cdr3_nt: TGTGCCAGCAGTATAAACACTGAAGCTTTCTTT; cdr3_aa: CASSINTEAFF
d_call: -; j_call: TRBJ2-3; cdr3_length: 13; clone_size: -; v_call: TRBV7-9; cdr3_nt: TGTGCCAGCAGCCGAGGGGGCACAGATACGCAGTATTTT; cdr3_aa: CASSRGGTDTQYF
d_call: -; j_call: TRBJ2-3; cdr3_length: 14; clone_size: -; v_call: TRBV5-4; cdr3_nt: TGTGCCAGCAGAGGGGCAGGGGGCACAGATACGCAGTATTTT; cdr3_aa: CASRGAGGTDTQYF
d_call: TRBD1; j_call: TRBJ2-7; cdr3_length: 15; clone_size: -; v_call: TRBV5-1; cdr3_nt: TGCGCCAGCAGCGACACAGGGGCCAGCTCCTACGAGCAGTACTTC; cdr3_aa: CASSDTGASSYEQYF
d_call: -; j_call: TRBJ2-1; cdr3_length: 13; clone_size: -; v_call: TRBV6-4; cdr3_nt: TGTGCCAGCAGTCCAGGGGGGGGCAATGAGCAGTTCTTC; cdr3_aa: CASSPGGGNEQFF
d_call: -; j_call: TRBJ2-2; cdr3_length: 13; clone_size: once; v_call: TRBV7-9; cdr3_nt: TGTGCCAGCAGTGAAACAGGGAACGGGGAGCTGTTTTTT; cdr3_aa: CASSETGNGELFF
d_call: -; j_call: TRBJ1-2; cdr3_length: 12; clone_size: -; v_call: TRBV29-1; cdr3_nt: TGCAGCGTTGAAGGGACAGACTATGGCTACACCTTC; cdr3_aa: CSVEGTDYGYTF
d_call: -; j_call: TRBJ1-5; cdr3_length: 14; clone_size: -; v_call: TRBV10-1; cdr3_nt: TGCGCCAGCAGTGAGACCAGGGTGGAGCAGCCCCAGCATTTT; cdr3_aa: CASSETRVEQPQHF
d_call: -; j_call: TRBJ1-2; cdr3_length: 13; clone_size: -; v_call: TRBV24-1; cdr3_nt: TGTGCCACCAGTGTGGACGTTAACTATGGCTACACCTTC; cdr3_aa: CATSVDVNYGYTF